This TCR beta chain was retrieved from a study of blood T cell repertoires in COVID-19. Study at large: Specimens from acute and convalescent COVID-19 originated in the United States, Italy and Spain. Nucleic acid was either cDNA or gDNA, and it came from T cells, B-cell-depleted T cells, or PBMCs.

Clones were sequenced by immunoSEQ multiplex PCR, and TCRdb holds only the in-frame ones, with some missing. The sample lists 95,000 to 150,000 clones, 55% to 75% occurring once. CDR3 length equals 15 residues. Germline loops: CDR1 SNHLY, CDR2 FYNNEI. Trimming took 6 bases from V and 4 from J; bases not matched to a gene: 10. Source material: peripheral blood. This clonotype was obtained from a human donor with acute or convalescent COVID-19. The donor label of this sample is uncertain. The V gene is TRBV2, the J gene TRBJ2-3; 7 bases line up with TRBD1. This CDR3 reads CASRKLTGSPDTQYF. Here the CDR3 DNA reads TGTGCCAGCAGAAAGTTGACAGGGTCCCCAGATACGCAGTATTTT.